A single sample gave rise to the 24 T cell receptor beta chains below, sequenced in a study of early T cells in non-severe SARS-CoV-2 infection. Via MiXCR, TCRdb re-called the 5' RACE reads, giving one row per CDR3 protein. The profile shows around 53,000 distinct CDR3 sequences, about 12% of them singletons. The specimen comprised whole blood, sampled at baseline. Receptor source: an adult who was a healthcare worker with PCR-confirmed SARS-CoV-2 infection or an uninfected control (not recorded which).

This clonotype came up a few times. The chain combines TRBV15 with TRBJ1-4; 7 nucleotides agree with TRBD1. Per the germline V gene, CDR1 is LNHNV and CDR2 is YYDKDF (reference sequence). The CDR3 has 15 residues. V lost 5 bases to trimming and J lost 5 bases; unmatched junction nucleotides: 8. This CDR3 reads CATSFKKGQNEKLFF. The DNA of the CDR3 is TGTGCCACCAGCTTTAAAAAGGGACAGAATGAAAAACTGTTTTTT.

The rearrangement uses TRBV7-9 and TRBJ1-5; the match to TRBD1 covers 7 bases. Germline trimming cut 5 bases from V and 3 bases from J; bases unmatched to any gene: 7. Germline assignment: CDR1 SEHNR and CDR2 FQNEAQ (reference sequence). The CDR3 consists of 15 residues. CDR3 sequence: CASSATGRNNQPQHF. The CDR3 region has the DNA TGTGCCAGCAGCGCGACAGGGCGGAACAATCAGCCCCAGCATTTT.

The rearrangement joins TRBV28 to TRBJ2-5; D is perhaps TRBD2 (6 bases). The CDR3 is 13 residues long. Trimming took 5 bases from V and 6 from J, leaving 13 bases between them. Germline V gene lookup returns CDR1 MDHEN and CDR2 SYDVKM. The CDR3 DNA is TGTGCCAGCAGTCCGCCGGGGGTAAAGACCCAGTACTTC. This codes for CASSPPGVKTQYF.

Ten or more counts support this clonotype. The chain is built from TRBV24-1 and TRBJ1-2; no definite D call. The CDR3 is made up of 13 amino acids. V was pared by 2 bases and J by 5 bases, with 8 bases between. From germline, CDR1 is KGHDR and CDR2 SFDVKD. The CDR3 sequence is CATSDYRGYGYTF. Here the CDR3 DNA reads TGTGCCACCAGTGATTACAGAGGATATGGCTACACCTTC.

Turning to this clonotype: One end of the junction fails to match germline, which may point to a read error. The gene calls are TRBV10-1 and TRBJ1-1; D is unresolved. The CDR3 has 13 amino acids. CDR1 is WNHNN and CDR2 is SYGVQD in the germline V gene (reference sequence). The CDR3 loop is CASSVTRQEKAFF. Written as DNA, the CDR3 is TGTGCCAGCAGTGTAACTCGGCAGGAAAAAGCTTTCTTT.

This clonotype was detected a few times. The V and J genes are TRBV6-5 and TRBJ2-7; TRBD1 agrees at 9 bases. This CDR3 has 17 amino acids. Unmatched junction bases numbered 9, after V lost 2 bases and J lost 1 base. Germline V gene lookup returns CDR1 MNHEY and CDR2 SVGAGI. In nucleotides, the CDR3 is TGTGCCAGCAGTTACCCCTTGGACAGGGGAGGGTCCTACGAGCAGTACTTC. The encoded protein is CASSYPLDRGGSYEQYF.

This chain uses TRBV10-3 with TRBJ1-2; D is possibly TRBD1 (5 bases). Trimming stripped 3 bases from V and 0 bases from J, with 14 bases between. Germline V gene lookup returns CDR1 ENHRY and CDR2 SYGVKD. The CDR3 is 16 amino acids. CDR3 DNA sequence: TGTGCCATCAGTGAATCCGGGGGGTCCCCTAACTATGGCTACACCTTC. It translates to CAISESGGSPNYGYTF.

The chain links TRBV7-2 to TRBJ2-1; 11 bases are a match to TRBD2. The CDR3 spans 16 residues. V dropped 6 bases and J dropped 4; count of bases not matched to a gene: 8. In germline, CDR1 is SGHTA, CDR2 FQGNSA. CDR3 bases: TGTGCCAGCAGTAGTCCCGGGACTAGCGGATACAATGAGCAGTTCTTC. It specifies CASSSPGTSGYNEQFF.

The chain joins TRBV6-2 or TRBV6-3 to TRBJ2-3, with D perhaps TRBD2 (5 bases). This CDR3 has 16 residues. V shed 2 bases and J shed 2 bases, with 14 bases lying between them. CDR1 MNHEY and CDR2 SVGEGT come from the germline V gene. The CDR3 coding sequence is TGTGCCAGCAGTTACGCCAAGAGCGGTTCCACAGATACGCAGTATTTT. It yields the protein CASSYAKSGSTDTQYF.

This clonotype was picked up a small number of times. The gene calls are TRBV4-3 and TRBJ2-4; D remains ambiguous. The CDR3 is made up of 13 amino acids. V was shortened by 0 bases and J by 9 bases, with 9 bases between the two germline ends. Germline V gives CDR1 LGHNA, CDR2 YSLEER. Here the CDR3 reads CASSQEPFSIQYF. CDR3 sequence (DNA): TGCGCCAGCAGCCAAGAACCCTTCTCCATTCAGTACTTC.

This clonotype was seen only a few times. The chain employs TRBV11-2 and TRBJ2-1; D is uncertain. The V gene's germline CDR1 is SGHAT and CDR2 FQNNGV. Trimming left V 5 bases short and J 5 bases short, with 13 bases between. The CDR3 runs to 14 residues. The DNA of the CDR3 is TGTGCCAGCAGCCCCTTATTAGGGAACAATGAGCAGTTCTTC. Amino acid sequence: CASSPLLGNNEQFF.

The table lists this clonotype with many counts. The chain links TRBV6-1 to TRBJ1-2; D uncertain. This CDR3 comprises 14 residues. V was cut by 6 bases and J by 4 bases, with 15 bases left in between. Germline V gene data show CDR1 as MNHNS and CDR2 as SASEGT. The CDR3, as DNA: TGTGCCAGCAGACAACCCGCAGCGGGCTATGGCTACACCTTC. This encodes CASRQPAAGYGYTF.

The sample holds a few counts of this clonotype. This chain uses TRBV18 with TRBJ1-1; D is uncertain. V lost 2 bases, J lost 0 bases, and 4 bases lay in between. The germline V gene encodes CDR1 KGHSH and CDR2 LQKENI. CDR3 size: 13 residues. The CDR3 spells CASSPGMNTEAFF. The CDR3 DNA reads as TGTGCCAGCTCACCAGGGATGAACACTGAAGCTTTCTTT.

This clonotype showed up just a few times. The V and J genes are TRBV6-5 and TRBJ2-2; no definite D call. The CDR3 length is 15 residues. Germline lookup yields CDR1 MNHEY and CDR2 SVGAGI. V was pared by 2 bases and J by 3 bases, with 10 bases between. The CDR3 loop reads CASSYGVSYTGELFF. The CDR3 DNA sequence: TGTGCCAGCAGTTACGGTGTCAGCTACACCGGGGAGCTGTTTTTT.

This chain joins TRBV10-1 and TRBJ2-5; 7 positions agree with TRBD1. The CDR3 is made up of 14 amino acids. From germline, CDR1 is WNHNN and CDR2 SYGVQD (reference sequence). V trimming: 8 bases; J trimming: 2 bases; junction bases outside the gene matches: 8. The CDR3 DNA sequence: TGCGCCAGCTCCGACGGGACAGCACAAGAGACCCAGTACTTC. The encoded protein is CASSDGTAQETQYF.

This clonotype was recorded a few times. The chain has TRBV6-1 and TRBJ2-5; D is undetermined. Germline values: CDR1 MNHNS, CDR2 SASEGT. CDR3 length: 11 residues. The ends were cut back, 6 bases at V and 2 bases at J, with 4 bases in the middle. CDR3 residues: CASRKQETQYF. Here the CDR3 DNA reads TGTGCCAGCAGGAAACAAGAGACCCAGTACTTC.

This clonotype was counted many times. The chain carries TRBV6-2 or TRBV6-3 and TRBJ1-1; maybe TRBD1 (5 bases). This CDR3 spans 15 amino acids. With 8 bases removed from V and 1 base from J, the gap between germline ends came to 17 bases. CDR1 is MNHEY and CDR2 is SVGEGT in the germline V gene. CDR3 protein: CASRGRGRRNTEAFF. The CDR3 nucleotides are TGTGCCAGCCGCGGAAGGGGCAGGCGGAACACTGAAGCTTTCTTT.

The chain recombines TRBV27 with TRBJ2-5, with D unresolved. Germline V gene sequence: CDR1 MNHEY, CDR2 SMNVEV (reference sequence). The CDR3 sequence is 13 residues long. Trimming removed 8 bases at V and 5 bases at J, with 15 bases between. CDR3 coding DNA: TGTGCCAGCCGGAAGGTCATGAGGGAGACCCAGTACTTC. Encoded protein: CASRKVMRETQYF.

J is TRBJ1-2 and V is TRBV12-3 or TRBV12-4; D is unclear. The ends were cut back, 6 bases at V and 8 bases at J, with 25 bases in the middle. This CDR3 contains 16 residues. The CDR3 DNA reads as TGTGCCAGCAGCCCATACACCGACTTCCGGGGTCCGGGCTACACCTTC. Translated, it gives CASSPYTDFRGPGYTF.

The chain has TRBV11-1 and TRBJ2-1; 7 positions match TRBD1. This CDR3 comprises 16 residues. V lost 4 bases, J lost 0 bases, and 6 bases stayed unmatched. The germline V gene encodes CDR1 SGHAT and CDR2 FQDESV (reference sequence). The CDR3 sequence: CASSSGTESSYNEQFF. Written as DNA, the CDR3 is TGTGCCAGCAGCTCCGGGACAGAGAGCTCCTACAATGAGCAGTTCTTC.

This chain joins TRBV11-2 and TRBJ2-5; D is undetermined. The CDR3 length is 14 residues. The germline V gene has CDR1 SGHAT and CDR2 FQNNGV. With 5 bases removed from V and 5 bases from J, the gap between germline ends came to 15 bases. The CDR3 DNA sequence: TGTGCCAGCAGCCGATCTACCGCCGGGGAGACCCAGTACTTC. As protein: CASSRSTAGETQYF. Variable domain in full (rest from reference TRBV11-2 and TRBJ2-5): EAGVAQSPRYKIIEKRQSVAFWCNPISGHATLYWYQQILGQGPKLLIQFQNNGVVDDSQLPKDRFSAERLKGVDSTLKIQPAKLEDSAVYLCASSRSTAGETQYFGPGTRLLVL.

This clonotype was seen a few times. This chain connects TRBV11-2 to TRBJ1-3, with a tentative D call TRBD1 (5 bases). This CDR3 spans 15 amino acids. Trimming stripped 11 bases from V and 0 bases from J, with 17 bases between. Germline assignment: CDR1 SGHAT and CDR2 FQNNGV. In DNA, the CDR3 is TGTGCCGGGGCCCTGGACGGAACCTCTGGAAACACCATATATTTT. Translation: CAGALDGTSGNTIYF.

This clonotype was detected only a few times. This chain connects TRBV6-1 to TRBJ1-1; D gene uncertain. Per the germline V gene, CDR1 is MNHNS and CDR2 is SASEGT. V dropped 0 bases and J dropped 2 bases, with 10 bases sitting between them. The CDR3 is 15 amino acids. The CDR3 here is CASSEALGGNTEAFF. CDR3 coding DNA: TGTGCCAGCAGTGAAGCGCTTGGAGGCAACACTGAAGCTTTCTTT.

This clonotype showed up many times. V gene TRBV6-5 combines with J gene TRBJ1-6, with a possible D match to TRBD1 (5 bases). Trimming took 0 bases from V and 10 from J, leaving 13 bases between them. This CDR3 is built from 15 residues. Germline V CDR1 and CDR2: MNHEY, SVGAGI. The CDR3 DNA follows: TGTGCCAGCAGTTACTCTCGCCAGGGCGGATCACCCCTCCACTTT. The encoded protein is CASSYSRQGGSPLHF.